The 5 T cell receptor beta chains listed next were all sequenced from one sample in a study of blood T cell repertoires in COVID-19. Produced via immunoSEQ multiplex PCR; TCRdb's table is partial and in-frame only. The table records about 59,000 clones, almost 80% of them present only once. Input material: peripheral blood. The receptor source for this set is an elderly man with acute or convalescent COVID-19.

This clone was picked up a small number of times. The CDR3 is CASSYNRYNEQFF. The CDR3 region has the DNA TGTGCCAGCAGTTACAATAGATACAATGAGCAGTTCTTC. J is TRBJ2-1 and V is TRBV6-2 or TRBV6-3; D is undetermined. CDR1 is MNHEY, CDR2 SVGEGT, per germline. The CDR3 runs to 13 residues. V dropped 2 bases and J dropped 4 bases, with 6 bases sitting between them.

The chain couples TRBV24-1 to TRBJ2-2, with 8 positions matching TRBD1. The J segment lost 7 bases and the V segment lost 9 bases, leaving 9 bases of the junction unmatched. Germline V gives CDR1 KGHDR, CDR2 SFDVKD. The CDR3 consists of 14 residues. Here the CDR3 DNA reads TGTGCCACCCGTGCCTCAGGGGGCAGCGGGGAGCTGTTTTTT. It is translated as CATRASGGSGELFF.

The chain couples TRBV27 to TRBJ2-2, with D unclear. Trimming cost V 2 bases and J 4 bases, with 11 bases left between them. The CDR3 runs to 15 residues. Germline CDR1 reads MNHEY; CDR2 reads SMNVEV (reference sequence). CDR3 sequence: CASSLNLDGTGELFF. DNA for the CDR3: TGTGCCAGCAGTTTAAATTTAGATGGCACCGGGGAGCTGTTTTTT.

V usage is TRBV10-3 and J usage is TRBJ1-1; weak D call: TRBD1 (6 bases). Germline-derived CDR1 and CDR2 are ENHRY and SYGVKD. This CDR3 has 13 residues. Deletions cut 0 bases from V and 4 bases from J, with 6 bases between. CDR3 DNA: TGTGCCATCAGTGAGTCCAGGGGCACTGAAGCTTTCTTT. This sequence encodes CAISESRGTEAFF.

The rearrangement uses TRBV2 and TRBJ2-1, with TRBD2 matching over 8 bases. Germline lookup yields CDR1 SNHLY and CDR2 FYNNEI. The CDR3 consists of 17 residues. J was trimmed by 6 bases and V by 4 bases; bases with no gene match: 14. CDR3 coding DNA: TGTGCCAGCAGTGGTGGTACTAGCGGTGCGTTCCGCAATGAGCAGTTCTTC. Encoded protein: CASSGGTSGAFRNEQFF.